What follows are 27 T cell receptor beta chains derived from one specimen sequenced in a study of blood T cell repertoires in COVID-19 (dated by TCRdb to about 2020). Receptor amplification or capture employed the immunoSEQ multiplex PCR assay. Not all clones reach the TCRdb copy of this immuneACCESS table, which keeps in-frame sequences only. Checked studies attribute under half of the gap to unresolved V genes and leave the rest unexplained. A total of about 110,000 clones appear in this sample, around 68% of them only once. In total, the top ten clones hold 7.6% of the sample. Input material: peripheral blood. The receptors shown here come from a woman aged 55-69 years with acute or convalescent COVID-19.

This chain connects TRBV6-4 to TRBJ2-3; 8 bases agree with TRBD1. Germline CDR1 MRHNA, CDR2 SNTAGT. This CDR3 region has 13 residues. Trimming removed 11 bases from V and 2 bases from J; junction bases left unmatched: 6. The CDR3 loop reads CADRDRITDTQYF. In nucleotides, the CDR3 is TGTGCCGACCGGGACAGGATCACAGATACGCAGTATTTT.

The chain recombines TRBV2 with TRBJ1-2; possible D gene TRBD1, 6 bases. Germline V gene sequence: CDR1 SNHLY, CDR2 FYNNEI. The CDR3 extends over 16 amino acids. Between the trimmed V and J ends, which lost 0 bases and 4 bases, there was a span of 15 bases. CDR3 DNA sequence: TGTGCCAGCAGTGAAGCGATAGCAGGGGCTGGCTATGGCTACACCTTC. This codes for CASSEAIAGAGYGYTF.

V is TRBV30 and J is TRBJ1-6, with 8 nucleotides matching TRBD1. The CDR3 length is 13 residues. V lost 0 bases, J lost 13 bases, and 5 bases stayed unmatched. Germline CDR1 is GTSNPN and CDR2 is SVGIG (reference sequence). The CDR3 sequence: CAWSVGQVWPLHF. The DNA for the CDR3 is TGTGCCTGGAGTGTGGGACAGGTTTGGCCCCTCCACTTT. Full variable domain (outside the CDR3, taken from reference TRBV30 and TRBJ1-6): SQTIHQWPATLVQPVGSPLSLECTVEGTSNPNLYWYRQAAGRGLQLLFYSVGIGQISSEVPQNLSASRPQDRQFILSSKKLLLSDSGFYLCAWSVGQVWPLHFGNGTRLTVT.

This chain joins TRBV28 and TRBJ1-4, with D hard to call. Trimming removed 5 bases at V and 7 bases at J, with 17 bases between. CDR1 MDHEN and CDR2 SYDVKM come from the germline V gene. The length of the CDR3 is 15 residues. The CDR3 region is CASSPPRGRVEKLFF. The CDR3 DNA reads as TGTGCCAGCAGTCCTCCCCGCGGGCGGGTTGAAAAACTGTTTTTT. Full variable domain (missing parts from reference TRBV28 and TRBJ1-4): DVKVTQSSRYLVKRTGEKVFLECVQDMDHENMFWYRQDPGLGLRLIYFSYDVKMKEKGDIPEGYSVSREKKERFSLILESASTNQTSMYLCASSPPRGRVEKLFFGSGTQLSVL.

The gene calls are TRBV7-9 and TRBJ2-2; 9 bases agree with TRBD1. Germline CDR1 and CDR2: SEHNR and FQNEAQ (reference sequence). V lost 6 bases, J lost 3 bases, and 11 bases stayed unmatched. This CDR3 has 17 amino acids. DNA for the CDR3: TGTGCCAGCAGACCACTTTCGGGACAGGGTTACACCGGGGAGCTGTTTTTT. It specifies CASRPLSGQGYTGELFF.

The rearrangement links TRBV30 to TRBJ2-7; TRBD1 aligns across 9 bases. V lost 4 bases and J lost 0; bases outside the gene matches: 1. The CDR3 runs to 13 residues. Germline V gives CDR1 GTSNPN, CDR2 SVGIG (reference sequence). The DNA of the CDR3 is TGTGCCTGGAACAGGGGGCTCTCCTACGAGCAGTACTTC. The encoded protein is CAWNRGLSYEQYF.

This clone was seen more than once but under ten times. The V and J genes are TRBV29-1 and TRBJ1-1; D is possibly TRBD1 (5 bases). CDR1 and CDR2 (germline): SQVTM, ANQGSEA. The CDR3 length is 12 residues. V was pared by 7 bases and J by 6 bases, with 15 bases between. The CDR3 reads CSATGGKAEAFF. Written as DNA, the CDR3 is TGCAGCGCGACCGGGGGAAAAGCTGAAGCTTTCTTT.

The rearrangement joins TRBV5-1 to TRBJ1-4, with D tentatively TRBD1 (6 bases). Trimming removed 4 bases at V and 7 bases at J, with 17 bases between. The CDR3 is made up of 15 amino acids. Germline assignment: CDR1 SGHRS and CDR2 YFSETQ. As DNA, the CDR3 is TGCGCCAGCAGCCCTACAGGGAATGCCGCTGAAAAACTGTTTTTT. It translates to CASSPTGNAAEKLFF.

The chain joins TRBV7-9 to TRBJ2-1, with TRBD1 matching 7 bases. CDR1 SEHNR and CDR2 FQNEAQ come from the germline V gene (reference sequence). Germline trimming cut 8 bases from V and 1 base from J; bases unmatched to any gene: 5. The length of the CDR3 is 14 residues. CDR3 region: CASLGQASYNEQFF. Here the CDR3 DNA reads TGTGCCAGCTTAGGACAGGCATCCTACAATGAGCAGTTCTTC.

V usage is TRBV7-2 and J usage is TRBJ2-2; TRBD2 agrees at 12 bases. CDR3 length: 17 residues. The junction had 5 bases not matched to a gene; V was cut back by 5 bases and J by 1 base. Germline V lookup: CDR1 SGHTA, CDR2 FQGNSA. The CDR3: CASSPSGLAGNTGELFF. In DNA, the CDR3 is TGTGCCAGCAGCCCGTCGGGACTAGCGGGGAACACCGGGGAGCTGTTTTTT.

In nucleotides, the CDR3 is TGTGCCAGCAGTCTTGGGACAGGAAGCTCCTATAATTCACCCCTCCACTTT. Protein product: CASSLGTGSSYNSPLHF. The V and J genes are TRBV6-6 and TRBJ1-6; 8 bases fit TRBD1. The CDR3 spans 17 residues. V gave up 5 bases and J gave up 0 bases; unmatched junction bases: 6. CDR1 and CDR2 from the germline V gene are MNHNY and SVGAGI (reference sequence).

The chain carries TRBV6-1 and TRBJ2-7; no firm D call. The V and J ends lost 2 bases and 4 bases respectively, with 9 bases between them. Per germline, CDR1 MNHNS and CDR2 SASEGT. The CDR3 is made up of 13 amino acids. The CDR3 reads CASSEFVLYEQYF. The CDR3 coding sequence is TGTGCCAGCAGTGAATTCGTCCTTTACGAGCAGTACTTC.

This chain joins TRBV30 and TRBJ2-5; TRBD1 matches at 9 bases. In germline, CDR1 is GTSNPN, CDR2 SVGIG (reference sequence). The length of the CDR3 is 13 residues. After removal of 7 bases from V and 7 bases from J, the junction contained 10 bases not matched to a gene. The CDR3 DNA follows: TGTGCCTTTGCCGCGGGACAGGGCGGGACCCAGTACTTC. This gives the protein CAFAAGQGGTQYF.

This sequence joins TRBV7-2 and TRBJ1-2; TRBD1 aligns across 9 bases. CDR3 size: 14 residues. Germline V gene data show CDR1 as SGHTA and CDR2 as FQGNSA. With 3 bases clipped from V and 6 bases from J, the junction kept 5 bases outside the gene matches. The CDR3 is CASSFFGTGNGYTF. Here the CDR3 DNA reads TGTGCCAGCAGCTTCTTTGGGACAGGGAATGGCTACACCTTC.

This chain uses TRBV5-1 with TRBJ1-6; the D gene is possibly TRBD1 (6 bases). The germline gives CDR1 SGHRS, CDR2 YFSETQ. The CDR3 is 16 amino acids. The germline V and J ends were trimmed by 4 bases and 8 bases, with 19 bases remaining between them. Here the CDR3 reads CASSTGSRKGDSPLHF. Here the CDR3 DNA reads TGCGCCAGCAGCACCGGGTCTCGAAAGGGGGATTCACCCCTCCACTTT.

The CDR3, as DNA: TGTGCCTGGAGTGTCTTCGAGGCAGGGGGCTATGGCTACACCTTC. It is translated as CAWSVFEAGGYGYTF. The chain combines TRBV30 with TRBJ1-2, with 7 bases aligning to TRBD1. The CDR3 loop spans 15 amino acids. Germline values: CDR1 GTSNPN, CDR2 SVGIG (reference sequence). The trim removed 0 bases at V and 4 bases at J, leaving 8 bases unmatched.

CDR3: CASRDTGQGKYGYTF. CDR3 DNA: TGTGCCAGTAGGGATACGGGACAGGGAAAGTATGGCTACACCTTC. The chain recombines TRBV19 with TRBJ1-2, with 9 bases matching TRBD1. The CDR3 length is 15 residues. The V gene end was trimmed by 6 bases and the J gene end by 5 bases; junction bases not matched to a gene: 10. Germline V lookup: CDR1 LNHDA, CDR2 SQIVND (reference sequence).

The chain uses TRBV5-4 and TRBJ1-6, with TRBD1 matching over 9 bases. V lost 0 bases and J lost 10; bases outside the gene matches: 8. This CDR3 has 16 residues. Germline values: CDR1 SGHNT, CDR2 YYREEE (reference sequence). The CDR3 loop reads CASSLDSTGGRSPLHF. The CDR3 nucleotides are TGTGCCAGCAGCTTGGATTCGACAGGGGGGAGGTCACCCCTCCACTTT.

The CDR3 nucleotides are TGTGCCAGCAGTTCCATTATCCGCGGGGTAGCTTTCTTT. It is translated as CASSSIIRGVAFF. The genes are TRBV6-5 and TRBJ1-1; D unclear. This CDR3 spans 13 amino acids. With 4 bases removed from V and 10 bases from J, the gap between germline ends came to 16 bases. Germline V CDR1 and CDR2: MNHEY, SVGAGI.

This chain joins TRBV11-1 and TRBJ2-3; the D gene is possibly TRBD1 (6 bases). The germline V gene has CDR1 SGHAT and CDR2 FQDESV (reference sequence). V was shortened by 1 base and J by 1 base, with 12 bases between the two germline ends. CDR3 length: 16 residues. The CDR3 loop reads CASSLDRTARTDTQYF. The CDR3 DNA sequence: TGTGCCAGCAGCTTAGATAGGACAGCCCGCACAGATACGCAGTATTTT.

V is TRBV6-2 or TRBV6-3 and J is TRBJ2-5, with TRBD2 matching over 7 bases. This CDR3 spans 13 amino acids. J gave up 6 bases and V 5 bases, and 6 bases lay outside the gene matches. Germline loops: CDR1 MNHEY, CDR2 SVGEGT. For the CDR3, the DNA is TGTGCCAGCAGTAGCGGGGTTGGAAAGACCCAGTACTTC. It codes for CASSSGVGKTQYF.

The chain is built from TRBV7-2 and TRBJ2-2; 10 nucleotides agree with TRBD2. Germline assignment: CDR1 SGHTA and CDR2 FQGNSA. V shed 6 bases and J 5 bases; nucleotides not matched to a gene: 6. The CDR3 totals 15 residues. The CDR3 reads CASRKEAGGTGELFF. DNA for the CDR3: TGTGCCAGCAGAAAAGAAGCGGGGGGGACCGGGGAGCTGTTTTTT.

The chain couples TRBV30 to TRBJ1-6; 7 bases are shared with TRBD1. Germline CDR1 reads GTSNPN; CDR2 reads SVGIG (reference sequence). The ends lost 1 base at V and 0 bases at J; junction bases unmatched: 3. CDR3 length: 16 residues. In DNA form, the CDR3 reads TGTGCCTGGAGTGACAGGGGTTTCTCCTATAATTCACCCCTCCACTTT. Protein: CAWSDRGFSYNSPLHF.

This clone was observed a few times. The genes are TRBV3-1 (or the pseudogene TRBV3-2) and TRBJ2-1, with 10 bases fitting TRBD2. Per germline, CDR1 LGHDT and CDR2 YNNKEL (reference sequence). The V and J ends lost 3 bases and 4 bases, in that order; junction bases with no gene match: 3. The CDR3 has 15 residues. The CDR3 sequence is CASSHSGGGYNEQFF. In DNA, the CDR3 is TGTGCCAGCAGCCACAGCGGGGGGGGTTACAATGAGCAGTTCTTC.

This clone has a single count. The genes are TRBV4-1 and TRBJ1-2; no clear D. This CDR3 has 13 amino acids. Germline CDR1 and CDR2: MGHRA and YSYEKL. Trimming left V 0 bases short and J 5 bases short, with 7 bases between. The CDR3 sequence is CASSQEGRYGYTF. CDR3 nucleotides: TGCGCCAGCAGCCAAGAAGGGAGGTATGGCTACACCTTC.

The chain employs TRBV15 and TRBJ1-5; the match to TRBD1 covers 7 bases. Trimming took 0 bases from V and 3 from J; bases not matched to a gene: 8. Germline-derived CDR1 and CDR2 are LNHNV and YYDKDF (reference sequence). This CDR3 region has 17 residues. The CDR3 loop is CATSRDSIRGDNQPQHF. CDR3 bases: TGTGCCACCAGCAGAGATTCGATCAGGGGGGACAATCAGCCCCAGCATTTT.

This clone has only one observation. The chain is built from TRBV20-1 and TRBJ2-3; a weak D match, TRBD2 (6 bases). In germline, CDR1 is DFQATT, CDR2 SNEGSKA (reference sequence). This CDR3 comprises 16 residues. V shed 3 bases and J shed 4 bases, with 20 bases lying between them. For the CDR3, the DNA is TGCAGTGCTAGTTTTTTTGTGGCGGGGTCGGCAGATACGCAGTATTTT. Encoded protein: CSASFFVAGSADTQYF.